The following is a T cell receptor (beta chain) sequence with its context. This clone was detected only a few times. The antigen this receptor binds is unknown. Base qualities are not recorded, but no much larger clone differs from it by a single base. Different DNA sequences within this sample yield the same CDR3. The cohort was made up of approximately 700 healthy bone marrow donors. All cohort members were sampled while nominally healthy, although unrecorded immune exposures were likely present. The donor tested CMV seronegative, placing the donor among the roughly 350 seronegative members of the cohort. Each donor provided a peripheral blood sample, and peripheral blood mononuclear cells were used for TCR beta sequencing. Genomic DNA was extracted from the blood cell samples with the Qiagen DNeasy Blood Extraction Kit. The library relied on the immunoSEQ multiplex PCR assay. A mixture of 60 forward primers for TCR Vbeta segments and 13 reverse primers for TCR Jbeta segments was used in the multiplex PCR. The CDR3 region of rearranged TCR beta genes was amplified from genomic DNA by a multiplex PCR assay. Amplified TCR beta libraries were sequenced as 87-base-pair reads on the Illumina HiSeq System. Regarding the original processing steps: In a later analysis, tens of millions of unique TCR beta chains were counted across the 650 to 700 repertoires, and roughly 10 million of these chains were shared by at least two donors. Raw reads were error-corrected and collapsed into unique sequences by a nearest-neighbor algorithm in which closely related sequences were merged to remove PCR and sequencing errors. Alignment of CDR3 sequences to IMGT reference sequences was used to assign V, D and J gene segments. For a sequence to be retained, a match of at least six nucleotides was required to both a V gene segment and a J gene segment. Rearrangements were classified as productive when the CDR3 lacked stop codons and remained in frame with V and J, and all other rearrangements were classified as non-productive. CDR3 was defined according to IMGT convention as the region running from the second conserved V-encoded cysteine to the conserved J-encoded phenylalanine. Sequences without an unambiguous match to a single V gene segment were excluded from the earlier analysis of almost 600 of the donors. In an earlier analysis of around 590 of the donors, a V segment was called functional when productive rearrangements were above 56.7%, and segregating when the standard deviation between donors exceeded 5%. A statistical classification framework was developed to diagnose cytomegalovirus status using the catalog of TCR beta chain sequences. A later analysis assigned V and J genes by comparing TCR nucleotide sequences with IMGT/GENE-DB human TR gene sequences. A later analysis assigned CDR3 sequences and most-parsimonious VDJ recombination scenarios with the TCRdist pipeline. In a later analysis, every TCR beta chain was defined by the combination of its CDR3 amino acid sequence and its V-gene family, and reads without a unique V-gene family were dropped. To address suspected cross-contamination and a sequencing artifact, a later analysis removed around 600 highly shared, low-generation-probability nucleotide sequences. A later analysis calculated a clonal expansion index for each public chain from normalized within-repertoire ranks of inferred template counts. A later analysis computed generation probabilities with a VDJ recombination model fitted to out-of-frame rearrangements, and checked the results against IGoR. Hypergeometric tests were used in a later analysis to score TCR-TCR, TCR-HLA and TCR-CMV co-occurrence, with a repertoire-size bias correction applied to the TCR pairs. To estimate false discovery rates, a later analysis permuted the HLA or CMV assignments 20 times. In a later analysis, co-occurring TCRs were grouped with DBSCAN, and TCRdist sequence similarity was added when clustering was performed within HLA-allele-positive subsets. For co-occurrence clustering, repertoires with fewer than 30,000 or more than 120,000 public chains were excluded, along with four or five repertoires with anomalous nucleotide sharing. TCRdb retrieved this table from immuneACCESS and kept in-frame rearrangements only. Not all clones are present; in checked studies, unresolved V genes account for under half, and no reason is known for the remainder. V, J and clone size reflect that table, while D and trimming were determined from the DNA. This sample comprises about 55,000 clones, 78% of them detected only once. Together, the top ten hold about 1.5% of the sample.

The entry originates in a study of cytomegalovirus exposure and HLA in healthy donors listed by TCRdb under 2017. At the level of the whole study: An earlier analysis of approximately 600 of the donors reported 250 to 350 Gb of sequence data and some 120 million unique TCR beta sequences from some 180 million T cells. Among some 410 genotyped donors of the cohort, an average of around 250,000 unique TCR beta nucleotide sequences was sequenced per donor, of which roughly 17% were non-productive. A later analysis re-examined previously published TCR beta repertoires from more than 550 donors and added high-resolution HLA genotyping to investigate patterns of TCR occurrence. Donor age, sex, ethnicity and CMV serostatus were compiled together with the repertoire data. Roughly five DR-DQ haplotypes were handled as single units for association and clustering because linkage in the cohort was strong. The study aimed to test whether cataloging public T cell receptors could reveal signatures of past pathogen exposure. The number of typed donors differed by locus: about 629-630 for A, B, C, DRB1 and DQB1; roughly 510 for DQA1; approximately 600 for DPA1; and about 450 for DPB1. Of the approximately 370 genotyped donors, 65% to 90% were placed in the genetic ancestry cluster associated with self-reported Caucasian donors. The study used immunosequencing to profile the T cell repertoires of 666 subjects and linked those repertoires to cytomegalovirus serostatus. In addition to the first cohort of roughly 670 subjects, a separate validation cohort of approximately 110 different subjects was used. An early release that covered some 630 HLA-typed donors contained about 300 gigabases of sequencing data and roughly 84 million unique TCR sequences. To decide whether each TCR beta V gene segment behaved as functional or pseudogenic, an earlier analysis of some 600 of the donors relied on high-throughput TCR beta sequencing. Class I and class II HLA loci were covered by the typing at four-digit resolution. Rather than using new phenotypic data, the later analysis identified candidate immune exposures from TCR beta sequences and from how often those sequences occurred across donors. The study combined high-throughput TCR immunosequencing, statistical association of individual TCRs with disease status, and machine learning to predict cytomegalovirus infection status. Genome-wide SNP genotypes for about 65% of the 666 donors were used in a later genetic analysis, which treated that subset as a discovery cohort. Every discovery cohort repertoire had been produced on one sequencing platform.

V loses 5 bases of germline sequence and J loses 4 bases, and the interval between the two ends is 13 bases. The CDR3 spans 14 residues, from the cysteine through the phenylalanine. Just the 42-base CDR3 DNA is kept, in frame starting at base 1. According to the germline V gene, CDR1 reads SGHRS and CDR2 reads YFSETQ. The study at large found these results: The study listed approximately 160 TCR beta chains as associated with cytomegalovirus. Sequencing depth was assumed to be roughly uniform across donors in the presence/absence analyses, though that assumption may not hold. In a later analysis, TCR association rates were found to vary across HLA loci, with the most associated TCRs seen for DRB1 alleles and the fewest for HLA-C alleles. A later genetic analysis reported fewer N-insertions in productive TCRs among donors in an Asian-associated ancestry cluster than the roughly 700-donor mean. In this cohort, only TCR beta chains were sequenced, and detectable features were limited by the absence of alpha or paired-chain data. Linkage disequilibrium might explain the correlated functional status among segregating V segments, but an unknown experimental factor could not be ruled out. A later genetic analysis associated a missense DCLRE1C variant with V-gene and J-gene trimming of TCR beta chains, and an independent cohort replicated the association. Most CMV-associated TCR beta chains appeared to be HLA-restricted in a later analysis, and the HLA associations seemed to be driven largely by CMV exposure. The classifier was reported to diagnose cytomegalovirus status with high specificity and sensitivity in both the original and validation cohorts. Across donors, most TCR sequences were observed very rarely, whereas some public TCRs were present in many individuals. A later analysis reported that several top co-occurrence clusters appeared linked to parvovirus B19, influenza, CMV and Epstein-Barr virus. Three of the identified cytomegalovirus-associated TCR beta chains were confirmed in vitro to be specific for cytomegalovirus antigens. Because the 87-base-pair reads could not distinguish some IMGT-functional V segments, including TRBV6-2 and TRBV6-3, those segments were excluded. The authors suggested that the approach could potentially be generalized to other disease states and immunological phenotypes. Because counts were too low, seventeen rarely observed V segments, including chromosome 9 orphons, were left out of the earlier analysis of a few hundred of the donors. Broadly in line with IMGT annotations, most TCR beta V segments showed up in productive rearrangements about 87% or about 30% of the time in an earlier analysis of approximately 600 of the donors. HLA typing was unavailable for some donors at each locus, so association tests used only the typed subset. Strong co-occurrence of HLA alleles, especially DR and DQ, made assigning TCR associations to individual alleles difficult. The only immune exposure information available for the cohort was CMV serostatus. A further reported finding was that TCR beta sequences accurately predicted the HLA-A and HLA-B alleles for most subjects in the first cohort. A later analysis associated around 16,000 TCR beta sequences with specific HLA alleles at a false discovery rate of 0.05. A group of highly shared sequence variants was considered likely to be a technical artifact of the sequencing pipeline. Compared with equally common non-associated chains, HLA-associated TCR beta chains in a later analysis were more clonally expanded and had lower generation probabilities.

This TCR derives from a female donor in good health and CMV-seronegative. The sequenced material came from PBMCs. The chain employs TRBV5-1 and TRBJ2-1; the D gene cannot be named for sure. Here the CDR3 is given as CASRPLRGYNEQFF. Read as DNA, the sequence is TGCGCCAGCAGACCACTGAGAGGATACAATGAGCAGTTCTTC. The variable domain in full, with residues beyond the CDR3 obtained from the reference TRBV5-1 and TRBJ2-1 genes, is KAGVTQTPRYLIKTRGQQVTLSCSPISGHRSVSWYQQTPGQGLQFLFEYFSETQRNKGNFPGRFSGRQFSNSRSEMNVSTLELGDSALYLCASRPLRGYNEQFFGPGTRLTVL.